Given below is one T cell receptor (beta chain) in context. The data stem from a study of vaccination and CD4 T cells after COVID-19. Study-wide background: Each participant underwent a two-dose regimen of either the BNT162b2 or the mRNA-1273 vaccine. Timing of post-vaccine sample collection was a median 72 days after dose two, with a range of 14 to 241.

TCRdb recomputed calls from the PCR reads with MiXCR, one row per CDR3 protein. The sample gives some 20,000 distinct CDR3 sequences, about 60% of which show up once; around 1.1% is in the top ten. Sample: CD4+ T cells from blood, taken before SARS-CoV-2 vaccination. This sequence originates from a human donor who had recovered from COVID-19.

DNA of the CDR3: TGTGCCAGCAGGCCCGCGGGCCCGGTGTACTCTGGGGCCAACGTCCTGACTTTC. Protein: CASRPAGPVYSGANVLTF. V gene TRBV28 combines with J gene TRBJ2-6, with TRBD2 as a possible D gene (5 bases). V gave up 6 bases and J gave up 0 bases, with 18 bases separating them. The CDR3 extends over 18 amino acids. Per the germline V gene, CDR1 is MDHEN and CDR2 is SYDVKM.